What follows are 7 T cell receptor beta chains derived from one specimen sequenced in a study of identical twins. TCRdb recomputed calls from the 5' RACE reads with MiXCR, one row per CDR3 protein. This repertoire shows 690,000 or so distinct CDR3 sequences, 8.6% found once; its top ten account for approximately 0.94%. The sample was also reused in another study, on yellow fever vaccine responses in identical twins.

The sample consisted of PBMCs. The receptors were gathered from a woman aged 18 to 35 in good health.

This clonotype was observed a handful of times. The J gene is TRBJ1-1, the V gene TRBV29-1, with D unresolved. Trimming shortened V by 0 bases and J by 8 bases, and 10 bases separated the two germline ends. This CDR3 region has 12 residues. Germline V gives CDR1 SQVTM, CDR2 ANQGSEA. The CDR3 spells CSVEEGVREAFF. The CDR3 region has the DNA TGCAGCGTTGAAGAAGGAGTTAGGGAAGCTTTCTTT.

This clonotype was picked up many times. V usage is TRBV29-1 and J usage is TRBJ2-1; the D gene is possibly TRBD1 (5 bases). The CDR3 is made up of 18 amino acids. The V gene lost 2 bases and the J gene lost 8 bases, with 28 bases spanning the gap. Per the germline V gene, CDR1 is SQVTM and CDR2 is ANQGSEA. The CDR3 spells CSVEPWMVKGALVDEQFF. In nucleotides, the CDR3 is TGCAGCGTTGAACCGTGGATGGTTAAAGGGGCTTTAGTCGATGAGCAGTTCTTC.

The rearrangement uses TRBV27 and TRBJ2-5, with a weak D call TRBD1 (6 bases). CDR3 length: 12 residues. V lost 8 bases to trimming and J lost 4 bases, with 11 bases between them. From germline, CDR1 is MNHEY and CDR2 SMNVEV (reference sequence). The CDR3 DNA reads TGTGCCAGCCCAGGGGTGGGAGAGACCCAGTACTTC. Its translation: CASPGVGETQYF.

This clonotype was counted many times. The rearrangement uses TRBV9 and TRBJ2-1, with a possible D match to TRBD2 (6 bases). Looked up from germline, CDR1 is SGDLS and CDR2 is YYNGEE. V was trimmed by 0 bases and J by 7 bases, leaving 17 bases between them. The CDR3 covers 16 residues. The CDR3 nucleotides are TGTGCCAGCAGCGTAGGGGGAGGAAATCTTCAGAATGAGCAGTTCTTC. It yields the protein CASSVGGGNLQNEQFF.

This clonotype was seen ten or more times. The chain employs TRBV6-5 and TRBJ1-4; D unclear. With 2 bases removed from V and 8 bases from J, the gap between germline ends came to 12 bases. Germline CDR1 MNHEY, CDR2 SVGAGI. The CDR3 is 14 residues long. The CDR3 bases are TGTGCCAGCAGTTACGCGGGCCCTGAAGAAAAACTGTTTTTT. This codes for CASSYAGPEEKLFF.

This clonotype was picked up many times. This rearrangement joins TRBV7-2 to TRBJ2-7; 9 nucleotides match TRBD2. Losses at the gene ends were 5 bases for V and 1 base for J; bases not matched to a gene: 12. This CDR3 contains 17 residues. CDR1 and CDR2 from the germline V gene are SGHTA and FQGNSA. In nucleotides, the CDR3 is TGTGCCAGCAGCCTGGGGCTAGCGGGGATCCCTTCCTACGAGCAGTACTTC. Amino acids: CASSLGLAGIPSYEQYF.

The chain employs TRBV6-5 and TRBJ1-2; weak D call: TRBD1 (6 bases). The CDR3 is 14 amino acids. The V end lost 0 bases, the J end lost 8 bases, and 13 bases lay between the germline ends. Germline assignment: CDR1 MNHEY and CDR2 SVGAGI. In DNA, the CDR3 is TGTGCCAGCAGTTACTCAGTTTCGGGGGCCGGCTACACCTTC. Its translation: CASSYSVSGAGYTF.